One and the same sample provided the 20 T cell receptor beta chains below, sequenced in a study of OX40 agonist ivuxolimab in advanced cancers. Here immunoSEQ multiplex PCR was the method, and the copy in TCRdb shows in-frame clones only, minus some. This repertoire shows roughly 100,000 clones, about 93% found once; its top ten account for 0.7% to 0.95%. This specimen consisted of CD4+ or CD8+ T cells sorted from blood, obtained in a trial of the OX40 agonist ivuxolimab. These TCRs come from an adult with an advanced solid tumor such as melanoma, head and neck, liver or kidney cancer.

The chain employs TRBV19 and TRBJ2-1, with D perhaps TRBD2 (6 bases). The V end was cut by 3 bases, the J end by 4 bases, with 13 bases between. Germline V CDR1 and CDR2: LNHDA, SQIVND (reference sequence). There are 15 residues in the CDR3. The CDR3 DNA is TGTGCCAGTAGTATCAGACTAGTACTATACAATGAGCAGTTCTTC. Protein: CASSIRLVLYNEQFF.

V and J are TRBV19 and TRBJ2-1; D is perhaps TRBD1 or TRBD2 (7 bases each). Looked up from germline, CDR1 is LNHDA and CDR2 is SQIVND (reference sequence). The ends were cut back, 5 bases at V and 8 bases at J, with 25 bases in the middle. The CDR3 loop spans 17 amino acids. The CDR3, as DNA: TGTGCCAGTAGTCCCCAGAGGGGGAGGGGGCGCGTCGATGAGCAGTTCTTC. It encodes CASSPQRGRGRVDEQFF. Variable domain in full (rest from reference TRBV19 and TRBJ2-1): DGGITQSPKYLFRKEGQNVTLSCEQNLNHDAMYWYRQDPGQGLRLIYYSQIVNDFQKGDIAEGYSVSREKKESFPLTVTSAQKNPTAFYLCASSPQRGRGRVDEQFFGPGTRLTVL.

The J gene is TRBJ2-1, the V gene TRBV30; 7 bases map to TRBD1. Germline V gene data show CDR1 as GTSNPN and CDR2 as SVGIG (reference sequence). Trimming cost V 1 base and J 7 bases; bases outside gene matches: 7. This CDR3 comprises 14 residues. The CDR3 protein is CAWSEGGGRNEQFF. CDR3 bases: TGTGCCTGGAGTGAAGGGGGCGGACGGAATGAGCAGTTCTTC.

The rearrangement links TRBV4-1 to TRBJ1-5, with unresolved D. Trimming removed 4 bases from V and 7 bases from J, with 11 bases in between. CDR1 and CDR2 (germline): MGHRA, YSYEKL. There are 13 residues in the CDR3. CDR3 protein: CASSRTLGQPQHF. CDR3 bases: TGCGCCAGCAGCCGGACCCTCGGGCAGCCCCAGCATTTT.

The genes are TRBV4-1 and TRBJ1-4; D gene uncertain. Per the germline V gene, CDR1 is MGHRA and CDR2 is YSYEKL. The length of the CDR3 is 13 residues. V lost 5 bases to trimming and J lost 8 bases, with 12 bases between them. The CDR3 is CASSFGEVEKLFF. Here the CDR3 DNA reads TGCGCCAGCAGCTTCGGGGAAGTAGAAAAACTGTTTTTT.

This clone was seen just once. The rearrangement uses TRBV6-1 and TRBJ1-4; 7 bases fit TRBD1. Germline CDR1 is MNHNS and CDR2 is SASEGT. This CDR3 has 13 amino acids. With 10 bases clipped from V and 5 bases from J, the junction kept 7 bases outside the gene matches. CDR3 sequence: CATPDRKNEKLFF. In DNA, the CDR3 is TGTGCCACCCCGGACAGGAAAAATGAAAAACTGTTTTTT.

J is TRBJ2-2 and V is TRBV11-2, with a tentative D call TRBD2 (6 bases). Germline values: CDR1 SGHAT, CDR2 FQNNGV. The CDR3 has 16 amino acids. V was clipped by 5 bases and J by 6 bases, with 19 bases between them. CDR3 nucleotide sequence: TGTGCCAGCAGCCAAGATACGGGAGAGGCGGCCGGGGAGCTGTTTTTT. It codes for CASSQDTGEAAGELFF.

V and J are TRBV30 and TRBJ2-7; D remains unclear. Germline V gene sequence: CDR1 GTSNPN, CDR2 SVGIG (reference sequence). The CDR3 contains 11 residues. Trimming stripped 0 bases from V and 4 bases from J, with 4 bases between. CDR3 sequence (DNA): TGTGCCTGGAGTGTACAATACGAGCAGTACTTC. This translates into CAWSVQYEQYF.

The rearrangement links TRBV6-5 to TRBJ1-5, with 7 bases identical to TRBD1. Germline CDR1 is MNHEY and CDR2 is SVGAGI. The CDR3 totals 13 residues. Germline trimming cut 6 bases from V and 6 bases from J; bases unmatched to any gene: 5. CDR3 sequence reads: CASSRDSLQPQHF. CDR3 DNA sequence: TGTGCCAGCAGCCGGGACAGTCTTCAGCCCCAGCATTTT.

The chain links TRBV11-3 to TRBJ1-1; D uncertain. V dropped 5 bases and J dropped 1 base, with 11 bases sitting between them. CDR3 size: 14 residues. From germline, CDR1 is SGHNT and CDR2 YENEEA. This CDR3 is CASSPDSWNTEAFF. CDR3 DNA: TGTGCCAGCAGCCCGGACTCTTGGAACACTGAAGCTTTCTTT.

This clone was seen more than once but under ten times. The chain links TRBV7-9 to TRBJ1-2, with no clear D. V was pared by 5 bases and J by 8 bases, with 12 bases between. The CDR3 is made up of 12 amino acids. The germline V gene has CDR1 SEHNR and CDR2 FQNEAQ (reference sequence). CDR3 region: CASSPRGGGYTF. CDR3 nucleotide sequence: TGTGCCAGCAGCCCCCGGGGAGGGGGCTACACCTTC. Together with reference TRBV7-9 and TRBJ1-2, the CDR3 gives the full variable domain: DTGVSQNPRHKITKRGQNVTFRCDPISEHNRLYWYRQTLGQGPEFLTYFQNEAQLEKSRLLSDRFSAERPKGSFSTLEIQRTEQGDSAMYLCASSPRGGGYTFGSGTRLTVV.

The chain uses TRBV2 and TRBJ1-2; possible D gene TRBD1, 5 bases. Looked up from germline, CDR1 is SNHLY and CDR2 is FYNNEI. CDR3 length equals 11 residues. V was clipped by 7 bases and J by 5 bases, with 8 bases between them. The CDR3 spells CASTRVYGYTF. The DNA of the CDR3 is TGTGCCAGCACCAGGGTTTATGGCTACACCTTC.

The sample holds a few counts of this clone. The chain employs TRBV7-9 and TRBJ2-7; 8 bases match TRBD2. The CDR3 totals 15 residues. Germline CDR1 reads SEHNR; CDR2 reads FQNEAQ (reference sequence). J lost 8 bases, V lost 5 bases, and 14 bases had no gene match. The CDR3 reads CASSPQLAAIGQQYF. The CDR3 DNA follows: TGTGCCAGCAGCCCCCAACTAGCGGCAATAGGCCAGCAGTACTTC.

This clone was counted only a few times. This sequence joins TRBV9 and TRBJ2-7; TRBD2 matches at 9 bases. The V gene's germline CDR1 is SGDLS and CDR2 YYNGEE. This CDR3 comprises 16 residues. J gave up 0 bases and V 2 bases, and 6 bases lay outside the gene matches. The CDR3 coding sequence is TGTGCCAGCAGCGTGGGGCTAGCGGGAATCTCCTACGAGCAGTACTTC. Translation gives CASSVGLAGISYEQYF.

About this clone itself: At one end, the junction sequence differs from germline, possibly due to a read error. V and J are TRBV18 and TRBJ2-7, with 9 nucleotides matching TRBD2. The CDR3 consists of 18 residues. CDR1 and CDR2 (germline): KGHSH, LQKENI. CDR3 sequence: CASSPVRGGSGGSSEQYF. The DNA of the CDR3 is TGTGCCAGCTCACCAGTAAGGGGCGGTAGCGGGGGATCCTCCGAGCAGTACTTC.

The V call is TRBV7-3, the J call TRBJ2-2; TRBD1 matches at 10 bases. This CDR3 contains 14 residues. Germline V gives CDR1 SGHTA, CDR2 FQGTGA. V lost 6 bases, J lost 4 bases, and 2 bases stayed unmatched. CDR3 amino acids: CASSWDRGTGELFF. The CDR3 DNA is TGTGCCAGCAGTTGGGACAGGGGCACCGGGGAGCTGTTTTTT.

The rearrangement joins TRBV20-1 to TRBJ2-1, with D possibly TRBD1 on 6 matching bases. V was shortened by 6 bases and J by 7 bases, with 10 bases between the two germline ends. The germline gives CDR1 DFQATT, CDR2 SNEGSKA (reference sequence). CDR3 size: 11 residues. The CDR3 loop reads CSAVRGNEQFF. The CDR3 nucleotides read TGCAGTGCCGTTAGGGGGAATGAGCAGTTCTTC.

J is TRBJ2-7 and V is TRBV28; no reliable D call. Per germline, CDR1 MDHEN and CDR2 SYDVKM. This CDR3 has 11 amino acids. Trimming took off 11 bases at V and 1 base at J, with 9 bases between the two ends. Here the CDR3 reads CAASRSYEQYF. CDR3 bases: TGTGCCGCCAGTAGGTCCTACGAGCAGTACTTC.

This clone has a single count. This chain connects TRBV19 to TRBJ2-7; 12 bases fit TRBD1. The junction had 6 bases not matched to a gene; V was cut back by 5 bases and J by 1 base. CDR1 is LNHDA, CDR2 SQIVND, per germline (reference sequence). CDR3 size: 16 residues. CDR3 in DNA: TGTGCCAGTAGTCTCCGGGGACAGGGGGCGTCCTACGAGCAGTACTTC. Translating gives CASSLRGQGASYEQYF.

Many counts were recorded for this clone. The CDR3, as DNA: TGTGCCAGCAGCCCCCGGAGGACTAGCGGGACCTACGAGCAGTACTTC. This translates into CASSPRRTSGTYEQYF. The chain has TRBV7-8 and TRBJ2-7; 12 bases are a match to TRBD2. The germline V gene has CDR1 SGHVS and CDR2 FQNEAQ. The ends lost 5 bases at V and 2 bases at J; junction bases unmatched: 7. This CDR3 region has 16 residues.